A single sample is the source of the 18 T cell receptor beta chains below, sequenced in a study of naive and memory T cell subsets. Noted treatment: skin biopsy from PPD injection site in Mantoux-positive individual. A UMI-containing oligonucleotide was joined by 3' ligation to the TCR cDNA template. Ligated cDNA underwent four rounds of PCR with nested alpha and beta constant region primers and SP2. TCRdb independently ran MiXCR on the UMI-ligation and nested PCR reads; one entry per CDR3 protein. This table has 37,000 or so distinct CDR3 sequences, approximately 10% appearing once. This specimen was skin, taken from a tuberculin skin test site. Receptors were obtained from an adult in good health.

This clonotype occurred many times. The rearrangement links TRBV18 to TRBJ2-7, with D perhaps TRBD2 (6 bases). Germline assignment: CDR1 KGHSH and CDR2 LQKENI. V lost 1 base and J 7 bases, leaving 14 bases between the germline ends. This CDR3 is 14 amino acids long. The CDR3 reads CASSPQGGTEEQYF. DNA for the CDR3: TGTGCCAGCTCACCACAGGGAGGTACGGAGGAGCAGTACTTC.

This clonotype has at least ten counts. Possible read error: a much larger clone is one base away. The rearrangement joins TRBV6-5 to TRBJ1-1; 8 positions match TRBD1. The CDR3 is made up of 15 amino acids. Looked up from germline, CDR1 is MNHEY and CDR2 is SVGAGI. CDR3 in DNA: TGTGCCAGCAGCCCGCGACAGGGGAGGAACACTGAAGTTTTCTTT. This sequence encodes CASSPRQGRNTEVFF.

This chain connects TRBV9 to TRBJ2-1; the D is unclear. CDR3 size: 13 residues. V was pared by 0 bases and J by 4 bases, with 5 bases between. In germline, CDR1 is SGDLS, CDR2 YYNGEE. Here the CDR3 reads CASSVDLYNEQFF. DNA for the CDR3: TGTGCCAGCAGCGTAGACCTGTACAATGAGCAGTTCTTC.

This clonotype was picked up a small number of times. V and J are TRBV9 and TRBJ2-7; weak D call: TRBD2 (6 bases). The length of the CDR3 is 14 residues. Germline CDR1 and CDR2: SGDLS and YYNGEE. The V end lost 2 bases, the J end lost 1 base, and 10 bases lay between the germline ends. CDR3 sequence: CASSVSGTSYEQYF. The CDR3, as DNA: TGTGCCAGCAGCGTGTCTGGGACTTCCTACGAGCAGTACTTC.

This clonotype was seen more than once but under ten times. CDR3 protein: CASSHLAGVVHNEQFF. DNA for the CDR3: TGTGCCAGCAGCCATCTAGCGGGAGTAGTACACAATGAGCAGTTCTTC. This chain connects TRBV3-1 to TRBJ2-1, with TRBD2 identical over 10 bases. CDR1 and CDR2 (germline): LGHDT, YNNKEL (reference sequence). This CDR3 is 16 amino acids long. V shed 3 bases and J 5 bases; nucleotides not matched to a gene: 7.

CDR3 loop: CASSYSTGPGANVLTF. In nucleotides, the CDR3 is TGTGCCAGCAGTTACTCCACGGGGCCTGGGGCCAACGTCCTGACTTTC. The chain combines TRBV6-5 with TRBJ2-6; D tentatively reads TRBD1 or TRBD2 (5 bases each). Per the germline V gene, CDR1 is MNHEY and CDR2 is SVGAGI. CDR3 length equals 16 residues. V was clipped by 0 bases and J by 2 bases, with 8 bases between them.

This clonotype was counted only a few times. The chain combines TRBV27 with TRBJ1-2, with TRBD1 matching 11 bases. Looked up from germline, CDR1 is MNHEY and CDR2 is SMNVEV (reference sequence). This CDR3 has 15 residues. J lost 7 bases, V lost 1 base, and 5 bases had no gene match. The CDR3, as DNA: TGTGCCAGCAGTTTATTAGGACAGGGGGCAAGTGGCTACACCTTC. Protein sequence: CASSLLGQGASGYTF.

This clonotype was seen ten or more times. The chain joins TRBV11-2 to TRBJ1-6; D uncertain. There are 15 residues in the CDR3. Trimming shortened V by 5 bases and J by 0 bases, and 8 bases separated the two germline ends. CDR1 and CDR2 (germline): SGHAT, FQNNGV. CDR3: CASSPQNSYNSPLHF. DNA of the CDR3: TGTGCCAGCAGCCCTCAAAACTCCTATAATTCACCCCTCCACTTT.

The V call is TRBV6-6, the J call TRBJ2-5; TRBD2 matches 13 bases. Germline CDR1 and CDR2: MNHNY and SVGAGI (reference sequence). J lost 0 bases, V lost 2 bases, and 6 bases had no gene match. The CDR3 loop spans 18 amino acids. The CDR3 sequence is CASSYGRTSGRYQETQYF. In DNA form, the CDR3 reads TGTGCCAGCAGTTACGGGCGGACTAGCGGGAGATACCAAGAGACCCAGTACTTC.

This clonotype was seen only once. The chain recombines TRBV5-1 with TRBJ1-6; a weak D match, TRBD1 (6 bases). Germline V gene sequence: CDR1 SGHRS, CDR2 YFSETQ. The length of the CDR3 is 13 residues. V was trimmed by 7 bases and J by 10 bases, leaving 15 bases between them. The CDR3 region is CASRPNRESPLHF. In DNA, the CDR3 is TGCGCCAGCCGGCCTAACAGGGAATCACCCCTCCACTTT. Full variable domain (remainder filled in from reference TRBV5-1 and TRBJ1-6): KAGVTQTPRYLIKTRGQQVTLSCSPISGHRSVSWYQQTPGQGLQFLFEYFSETQRNKGNFPGRFSGRQFSNSRSEMNVSTLELGDSALYLCASRPNRESPLHFGNGTRLTVT.

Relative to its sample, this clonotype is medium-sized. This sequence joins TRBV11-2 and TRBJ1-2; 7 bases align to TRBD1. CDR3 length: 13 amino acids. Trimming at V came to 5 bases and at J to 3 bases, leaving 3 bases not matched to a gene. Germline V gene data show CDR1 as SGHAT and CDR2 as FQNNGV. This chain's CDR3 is CASSPGQDYGYTF. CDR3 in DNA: TGTGCCAGCAGCCCCGGACAGGACTATGGCTACACCTTC.

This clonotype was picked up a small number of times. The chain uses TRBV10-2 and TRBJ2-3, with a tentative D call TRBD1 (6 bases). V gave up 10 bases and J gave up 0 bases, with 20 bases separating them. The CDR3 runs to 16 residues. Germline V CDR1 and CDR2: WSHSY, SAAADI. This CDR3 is CATDPGQPYSTDTQYF. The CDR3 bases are TGCGCCACCGACCCCGGACAGCCGTACAGCACAGATACGCAGTATTTT.

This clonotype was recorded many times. CDR3 amino acids: CASSVAGGPYEQYF. Here the CDR3 DNA reads TGTGCCAGCAGCGTAGCCGGGGGCCCCTACGAGCAGTACTTC. This chain uses TRBV9 with TRBJ2-7, with D possibly being TRBD1 or TRBD2 (6 bases each). Germline-derived CDR1 and CDR2 are SGDLS and YYNGEE. The CDR3 length is 14 residues. V was shortened by 0 bases and J by 2 bases, with 9 bases between the two germline ends.

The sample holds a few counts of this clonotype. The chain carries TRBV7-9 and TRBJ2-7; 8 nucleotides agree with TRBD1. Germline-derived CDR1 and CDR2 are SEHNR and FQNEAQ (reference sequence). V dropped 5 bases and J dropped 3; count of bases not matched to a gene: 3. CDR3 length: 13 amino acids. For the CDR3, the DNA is TGTGCCAGCAGCCCCGGGACAGGCTACGAGCAGTACTTC. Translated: CASSPGTGYEQYF.

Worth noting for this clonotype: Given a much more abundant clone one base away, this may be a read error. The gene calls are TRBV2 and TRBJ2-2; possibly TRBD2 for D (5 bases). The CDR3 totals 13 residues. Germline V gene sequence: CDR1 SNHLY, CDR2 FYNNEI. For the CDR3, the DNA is TGTGCCAGCAGAAAAACAAAAACCGGGGTGCTGTTTTTT. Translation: CASRKTKTGVLFF.

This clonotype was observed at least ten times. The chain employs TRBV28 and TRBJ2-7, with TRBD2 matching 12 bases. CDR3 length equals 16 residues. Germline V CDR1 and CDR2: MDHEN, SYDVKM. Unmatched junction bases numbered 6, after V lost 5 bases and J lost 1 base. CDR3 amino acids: CASSRLTSGRSYEQYF. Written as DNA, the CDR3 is TGTGCCAGCAGTCGTCTGACTAGCGGGAGATCCTACGAGCAGTACTTC.

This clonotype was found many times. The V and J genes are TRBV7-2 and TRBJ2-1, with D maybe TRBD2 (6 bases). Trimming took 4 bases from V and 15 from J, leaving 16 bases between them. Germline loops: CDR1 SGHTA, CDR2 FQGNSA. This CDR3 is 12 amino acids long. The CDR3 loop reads CASSSGRDSRFF. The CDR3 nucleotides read TGTGCCAGCAGCTCGGGAAGGGACTCCCGGTTCTTC.

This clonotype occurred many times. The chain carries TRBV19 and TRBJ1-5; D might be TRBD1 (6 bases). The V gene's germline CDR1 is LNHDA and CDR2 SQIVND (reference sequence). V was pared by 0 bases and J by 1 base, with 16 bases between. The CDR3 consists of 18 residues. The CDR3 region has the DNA TGTGCCAGTAGTATAGATCGGGGATCAGGGGAGAGCAATCAGCCCCAGCATTTT. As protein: CASSIDRGSGESNQPQHF.